This T cell receptor beta chain was recorded in a study of early stage breast cancer tumors. Turning to this clone: What it recognizes is unknown.

Each sample had two DNA replicates, about 0.5 ug blood or around 1.5 ug tissue. Profiled with immunoSEQ multiplex PCR; TCRdb holds only in-frame clones, not every one. The sample holds about 10,000 clones, 66% seen once. The germline gives CDR1 SGHTA, CDR2 FQGTGA. V lost 1 base and J lost 6; bases outside the gene matches: 5. This CDR3 is built from 15 residues. General observations from the study: Blood repertoires resembled normal breast more than tumor.

The rearrangement joins TRBV7-3 to TRBJ2-3; TRBD2 agrees at 9 bases. Sequenced: breast tumor tissue. This clonotype was obtained from a person aged 45 to 59 with breast cancer. CDR3 in DNA: TGTGCCAGCAGCTTAAGCGGGGGGGCCGGGGATACGCAGTATTTT. This encodes CASSLSGGAGDTQYF.